This TCR beta chain emerged from a study of graft-versus-host responses after intestinal transplantation. The germline gives CDR1 MNHNS, CDR2 SASEGT. The CDR3 has 15 residues. Losses at the gene ends were 6 bases for V and 1 base for J; bases not matched to a gene: 6. Points from the study as a whole: Early post-transplant falls in HvG clones accompanied the peak levels of circulating GvH clones. Patients who carried graft-donor T cell macrochimerism also had high graft-versus-host to host-versus-graft clonal ratios in their allografts.

The data were produced by immunoSEQ multiplex PCR, yet TCRdb's version contains in-frame clones alone and is incomplete. The profile shows about 12,000 clones, roughly 92% of them singletons. With regard to this clone: The antigen is unknown.

V gene TRBV6-1 combines with J gene TRBJ2-7; TRBD1 aligns across 10 bases. The sample consisted of PBMCs, taken roughly 110 days after intestinal transplant. The TCR comes from a human patient who received an intestinal transplant, so some T cells may come from the graft donor. CDR3 residues: CASSLGQGTSYEQYF. CDR3 nucleotide sequence: TGTGCCAGCAGCTTGGGACAGGGGACTTCCTACGAGCAGTACTTC.